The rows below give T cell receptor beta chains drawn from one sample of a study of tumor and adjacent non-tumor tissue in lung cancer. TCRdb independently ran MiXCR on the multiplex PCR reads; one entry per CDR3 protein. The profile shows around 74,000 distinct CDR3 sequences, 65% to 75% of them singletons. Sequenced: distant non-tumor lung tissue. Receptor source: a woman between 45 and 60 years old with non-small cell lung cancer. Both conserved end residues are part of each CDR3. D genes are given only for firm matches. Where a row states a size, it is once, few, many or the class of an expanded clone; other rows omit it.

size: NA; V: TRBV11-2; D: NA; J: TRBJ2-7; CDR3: CASNLAARRTGPYGQYF; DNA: TGTGCCAGCAACTTAGCCGCGAGACGCACGGGGCCCTACGGGCAGTACTTC
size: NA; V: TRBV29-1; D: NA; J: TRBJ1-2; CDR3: CSVEYETRTGRKGYTF; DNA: TGCAGCGTTGAATACGAAACGCGGACCGGACGAAAGGGTTACACCTTC
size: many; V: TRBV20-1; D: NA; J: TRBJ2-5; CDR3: CSAGGKALAETQYF; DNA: TGCAGTGCAGGCGGGAAGGCTCTGGCGGAGACCCAGTACTTC
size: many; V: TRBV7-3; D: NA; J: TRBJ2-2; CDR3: CASSSINPGELFF; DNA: TGTGCCAGCAGCTCCATTAACCCCGGGGAGCTGTTTTTT
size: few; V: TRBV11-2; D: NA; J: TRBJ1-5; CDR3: CASTVAGRGNQPQHF; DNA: TGTGCCAGTACCGTAGCGGGCCGAGGCAATCAGCCCCAGCATTTT
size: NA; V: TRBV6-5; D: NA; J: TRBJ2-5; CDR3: CASCRQGREIQYF; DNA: TGTGCCAGCTGCCGACAGGGCCGGGAGATCCAGTACTTC
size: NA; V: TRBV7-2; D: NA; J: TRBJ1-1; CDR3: CASGGEAFF; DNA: TGTGCCAGTGGGGGTGAAGCTTTCTTT
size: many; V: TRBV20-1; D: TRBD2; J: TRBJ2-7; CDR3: CSAGPLTSGYEQYF; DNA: TGCAGCGCTGGGCCTTTGACTAGCGGCTACGAGCAGTACTTC
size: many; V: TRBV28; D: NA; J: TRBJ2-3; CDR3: CASSFLADTDTQYF; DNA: TGTGCCAGCAGTTTCTTGGCGGACACAGATACGCAGTATTTT
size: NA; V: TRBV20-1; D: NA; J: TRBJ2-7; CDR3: CSVRIAVATYEQYF; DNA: TGCAGTGTCCGTATAGCCGTGGCTACATACGAGCAGTACTTC
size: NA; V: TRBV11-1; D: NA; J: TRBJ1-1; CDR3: CANSSKELNTEALF; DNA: TGTGCCAACAGCTCGAAGGAGTTGAACACTGAAGCTCTCTTT